These 6 T cell receptor beta chains came from one sample sequenced in a study of CXCR3-negative and CXCR3-positive naive CD8 T cells. The libraries of TRB cDNA were constructed through 5' RACE using UMI labels. TCRdb reprocessed the 5' RACE reads, keeping one entry per CDR3 protein, no DNA. The sample totals 100,000 to 150,000 distinct CDR3 sequences; its top ten clones hold less than 0.3%. Sequenced: naive CXCR3- CD8+ T cells from blood. This sample's subset: CD45RO-CCR7+CD27+CD95- naive CD8+ T cells lacking CXCR3 (TNR3-). Receptor source: a human donor in good health. Some clones in this sample may be carry-over from other donors' samples.

The J gene is TRBJ1-4, the V gene TRBV7-9. The CDR3 consists of 16 residues. In germline, CDR1 is SEHNR, CDR2 FQNEAQ (reference sequence). CDR3 amino acids: CASNFGRTVPNEKLFF.

The V and J genes are TRBV20-1 and TRBJ2-1; TCRdb picks TRBD2, but there is no DNA to check that call. Germline loops: CDR1 DFQATT, CDR2 SNEGSKA (reference sequence). The CDR3 spans 19 residues. The CDR3 reads CSARDPGLAPWGSYNEQFF.

The rearrangement uses TRBV4-1 and TRBJ2-1; TCRdb outputs TRBD2, but without DNA this stays unchecked. Germline V CDR1 and CDR2: MGHRA, YSYEKL. This CDR3 contains 20 residues. The CDR3 sequence: CASSAGGASGDWRGYNEQFF.

The rearrangement links TRBV28 to TRBJ2-7; no DNA is available, so the TRBD1 call from TCRdb remains unchecked. The CDR3 has 15 residues. Germline V gene data show CDR1 as MDHEN and CDR2 as SYDVKM. CDR3 loop: CASSLGQGASYEQYF.

The genes are TRBV29-1 and TRBJ2-3; TCRdb names TRBD1, which stays unverified in the absence of DNA. The CDR3 contains 12 residues. CDR1 is SQVTM and CDR2 is ANQGSEA in the germline V gene. The CDR3: CTPRLGDGTQYF.

The chain recombines TRBV25-1 with TRBJ2-1; TCRdb reports TRBD2, a call that lacks DNA to check it against. Germline CDR1 reads MGHDK; CDR2 reads SYGVNS. This CDR3 contains 13 residues. This chain's CDR3 is CASSGPYYNEQFF.